This T cell receptor beta chain was captured by sequencing in a study of cytomegalovirus exposure and HLA in healthy donors. General study points: Accurate prediction of most subjects' HLA-A and HLA-B alleles from TCR beta sequences was reported.

The CDR3 is 16 residues long. V shed 1 base, J shed 3 bases, and the junction held 3 bases outside the gene matches. Germline V lookup: CDR1 SGHTA, CDR2 FQGNSA. PCR used 60 Vbeta primers and 13 Jbeta primers. Clones were read by immunoSEQ multiplex PCR, and TCRdb kept only the in-frame ones, dropping some. The data show some 100,000 clones, roughly four fifths seen once. In regard to this clone: The antigen is not known.

This clonotype was obtained from a male donor in good health and CMV-seropositive. The specimen was PBMCs. This rearrangement joins TRBV7-2 to TRBJ1-3; the match to TRBD1 covers 10 bases. The CDR3 loop reads CASSLGGDRGGNTIYF. CDR3 in DNA: TGTGCCAGCAGCTTAGGTGGGGACAGGGGTGGAAACACCATATATTTT.